The T cell receptor (beta chain) described here comes from a study of blood T cell repertoires in COVID-19. Study in general: T cells, B-cell-depleted T cells, or PBMCs provided the cDNA or gDNA that served as material.

The table came from immunoSEQ multiplex PCR; TCRdb's copy has only in-frame clones and leaves some out. The data hold about 170,000 clones, with around 85% observed a single time. The CDR3 is 13 residues long. The ends were cut back, 3 bases at V and 3 bases at J, with 7 bases in the middle. Germline lookup yields CDR1 LGHDT and CDR2 YNNKEL (reference sequence). It was during active infection that Seattle patients were enrolled and then longitudinally followed. The sample comprised peripheral blood. The sequence was collected from a woman aged 55-70 years with COVID-19, enrolled during active disease. The rearrangement links TRBV3-1 (or the pseudogene TRBV3-2) to TRBJ2-3; D is perhaps TRBD2 (6 bases). The CDR3 DNA reads TGTGCCAGCAGCCATCGGGAGACAGATACGCAGTATTTT. Translated, it gives CASSHRETDTQYF.